One sample yielded the 27 T cell receptor beta chains listed below, sequenced in a study of CD8 T cells in ankylosing spondylitis. Each CDR3 protein is one row after TCRdb ran MiXCR on the 5' RACE reads. This table has 200,000 to 300,000 distinct CDR3 sequences, approximately 11% appearing once. The sample was blood, either unsorted or a sorted T cell fraction (not recorded which). These receptors were taken from a male donor with ankylosing spondylitis or in good health (not recorded which).

The rearrangement links TRBV4-2 to TRBJ2-1, with TRBD2 matching 9 bases. V dropped 2 bases and J dropped 6; count of bases not matched to a gene: 5. Germline V lookup: CDR1 LGHNA, CDR2 YNFKEQ. The CDR3 sequence is 15 residues long. The CDR3, as DNA: TGTGCCAGCAGCCAACTTGGACTAGCGCGCAATGAGCAGTTCTTC. It is translated as CASSQLGLARNEQFF.

This clonotype has at least ten counts. The chain carries TRBV12-3 or TRBV12-4 and TRBJ2-1; possibly TRBD2 for D (5 bases). Trimming removed 6 bases from V and 1 base from J, with 13 bases in between. The CDR3 runs to 15 residues. The CDR3 nucleotides are TGTGCCAGCAGCTCCGGGGTTGGGTCCTACAATGAGCAGTTCTTC. Its translation: CASSSGVGSYNEQFF.

This clonotype was seen ten or more times. This sequence joins TRBV7-9 and TRBJ2-1; D ambiguous. Germline CDR1 SEHNR, CDR2 FQNEAQ (reference sequence). The length of the CDR3 is 14 residues. Between the trimmed V and J ends, which lost 3 bases and 3 bases, there was a span of 9 bases. CDR3 sequence: CASSFETDYNEQFF. As DNA, the CDR3 is TGTGCCAGCAGCTTCGAGACGGACTACAATGAGCAGTTCTTC.

This clonotype was observed many times. This chain uses TRBV28 with TRBJ2-7; 8 nucleotides align to TRBD1. Germline V gene sequence: CDR1 MDHEN, CDR2 SYDVKM. CDR3 length: 13 residues. J gave up 6 bases and V 1 base, and 2 bases lay outside the gene matches. DNA of the CDR3: TGTGCCAGCAGTTTATCGACAGGGGTCGAGCAGTACTTC. The encoded protein is CASSLSTGVEQYF.

The table lists this clonotype with many counts. This chain uses TRBV24-1 with TRBJ2-3; D is unresolved. Trimming shortened V by 7 bases and J by 5 bases, and 12 bases separated the two germline ends. CDR1 and CDR2 from the germline V gene are KGHDR and SFDVKD. The length of the CDR3 is 13 residues. The CDR3 DNA reads as TGTGCCACCAGACGAAGGAGTCAAGATACGCAGTATTTT. It specifies CATRRRSQDTQYF.

This clonotype appeared many times. The chain combines TRBV12-3 or TRBV12-4 with TRBJ1-1; possible D gene TRBD1, 5 bases. V lost 3 bases, J lost 5 bases, and 10 bases lay in between. CDR3 length: 13 amino acids. The CDR3 DNA reads TGTGCCAGCAGTTTTGGTCGGGGGACTGAAGCTTTCTTT. The encoded protein is CASSFGRGTEAFF.

This clonotype has ten or more counts. The rearrangement joins TRBV15 to TRBJ2-1, with TRBD2 as a possible D gene (5 bases). V lost 5 bases and J 4 bases, leaving 9 bases between the germline ends. Germline V gives CDR1 LNHNV, CDR2 YYDKDF (reference sequence). The CDR3 loop spans 13 amino acids. This chain's CDR3 is CATSGGRYNEQFF. The CDR3 DNA is TGTGCCACCAGCGGAGGCCGTTACAATGAGCAGTTCTTC.

This clonotype was seen many times. CDR3 DNA sequence: TGCAGCGTTGCCAGGTCGGTGGGTGAGCAGTACTTC. Translated: CSVARSVGEQYF. The V call is TRBV29-1, the J call TRBJ2-7; D call uncertain. Per germline, CDR1 SQVTM and CDR2 ANQGSEA. V shed 4 bases and J shed 7 bases, with 14 bases lying between them. The CDR3 covers 12 residues.

This clonotype has only a few counts. The chain recombines TRBV6-5 with TRBJ2-1; D could derive from TRBD1 or TRBD2 (5 bases each). The ends were cut back, 0 bases at V and 10 bases at J, with 13 bases in the middle. Germline CDR1 reads MNHEY; CDR2 reads SVGAGI. CDR3 length: 14 residues. CDR3 region: CASSYSFGGREQFF. The DNA for the CDR3 is TGTGCCAGCAGTTACTCGTTTGGGGGTCGGGAGCAGTTCTTC.

This clonotype was counted many times. The CDR3 protein is CATSRDLSGGYEQYF. DNA for the CDR3: TGTGCCACCAGCAGAGATTTATCGGGAGGCTACGAGCAGTACTTC. The V and J genes are TRBV15 and TRBJ2-7; TRBD2 agrees at 7 bases. The CDR3 totals 15 residues. Germline assignment: CDR1 LNHNV and CDR2 YYDKDF (reference sequence). The ends lost 0 bases at V and 3 bases at J; junction bases unmatched: 5.

This clonotype was seen ten or more times. The chain is built from TRBV6-5 and TRBJ1-5, with D maybe TRBD1 (5 bases). Between the trimmed V and J ends, which lost 0 bases and 2 bases, there was a span of 14 bases. CDR1 is MNHEY, CDR2 SVGAGI, per germline. CDR3 length: 17 amino acids. CDR3 in amino acids: CASSYSFHRGGNQPQHF. DNA of the CDR3: TGTGCCAGCAGTTACTCGTTTCACAGAGGGGGCAATCAGCCCCAGCATTTT.

This clonotype has ten or more counts. CDR3 sequence: CASSYDKVAGGESRKQFF. The CDR3 coding sequence is TGTGCCAGCAGTTACGATAAGGTAGCGGGAGGGGAGTCGAGAAAGCAGTTCTTC. This chain joins TRBV6-2 or TRBV6-3 and TRBJ2-1; 11 bases are shared with TRBD2. This CDR3 contains 18 residues. Germline lookup yields CDR1 MNHEY and CDR2 SVGEGT. V lost 2 bases and J lost 11; bases outside the gene matches: 17.

This clonotype showed up many times. The chain couples TRBV9 to TRBJ2-5; 10 nucleotides align to TRBD1. Germline CDR1 reads SGDLS; CDR2 reads YYNGEE. The V and J ends lost 0 bases and 2 bases, in that order; junction bases with no gene match: 1. CDR3 length: 15 amino acids. CDR3 coding DNA: TGTGCCAGCAGCGTAGCGGGACAGGGGCAAGAGACCCAGTACTTC. This encodes CASSVAGQGQETQYF.

This chain connects TRBV20-1 to TRBJ2-3; 7 positions match TRBD1. Trimming removed 2 bases from V and 4 bases from J; junction bases left unmatched: 3. The CDR3 is 13 residues long. Germline CDR1 and CDR2: DFQATT and SNEGSKA (reference sequence). DNA of the CDR3: TGCAGTGCTAGAAGGGACAGAGCAGATACGCAGTATTTT. This sequence encodes CSARRDRADTQYF.

This clonotype was counted between two and nine times. The CDR3 coding sequence is TGCAGCACATCGATGCAGGGTGAAGAGCAGTACTTC. Protein product: CSTSMQGEEQYF. V and J are TRBV29-1 and TRBJ2-7; D possibly corresponds to TRBD1 (5 bases). V lost 8 bases, J lost 7 bases, and 18 bases lay in between. The CDR3 sequence is 12 residues long. Germline CDR1 and CDR2: SQVTM and ANQGSEA.

The sample holds many counts of this clonotype. The chain links TRBV20-1 to TRBJ2-7; 10 bases align to TRBD1. Germline V gene sequence: CDR1 DFQATT, CDR2 SNEGSKA (reference sequence). The CDR3 extends over 14 amino acids. After removal of 3 bases from V and 4 bases from J, the junction contained 6 bases not matched to a gene. The CDR3 bases are TGCAGTGCTAGGGGGGACAGGGGATTGTACGAGCAGTACTTC. It specifies CSARGDRGLYEQYF.

This clonotype showed up many times. The chain has TRBV5-1 and TRBJ1-1; tentative D call: TRBD1 (6 bases). This CDR3 comprises 15 residues. Trimming shortened V by 3 bases and J by 1 base, and 13 bases separated the two germline ends. From germline, CDR1 is SGHRS and CDR2 YFSETQ. The CDR3 DNA reads as TGCGCCAGCAGCTCCCAGGGGCGGGGGAACACTGAAGCTTTCTTT. It encodes CASSSQGRGNTEAFF. The full variable domain, its missing parts supplied by reference TRBV5-1 and TRBJ1-1, is KAGVTQTPRYLIKTRGQQVTLSCSPISGHRSVSWYQQTPGQGLQFLFEYFSETQRNKGNFPGRFSGRQFSNSRSEMNVSTLELGDSALYLCASSSQGRGNTEAFFGQGTRLTVV.

CDR3 nucleotide sequence: TGCGCCAGCAGCTTGGGAATAGCCTCGGCCGGGGAGCTGTTTTTT. Its translation: CASSLGIASAGELFF. V and J are TRBV5-1 and TRBJ2-2, with unresolved D. Between the trimmed V and J ends, which lost 0 bases and 6 bases, there was a span of 12 bases. Germline V lookup: CDR1 SGHRS, CDR2 YFSETQ. CDR3 length: 15 residues.

This clonotype was detected only a few times. The chain employs TRBV7-2 and TRBJ2-5; D is unclear. CDR1 and CDR2 (germline): SGHTA, FQGNSA. V was clipped by 5 bases and J by 5 bases, with 15 bases between them. This CDR3 spans 14 amino acids. The CDR3 here is CASSQSRGVETQYF. The CDR3 nucleotides read TGTGCCAGCAGCCAATCTAGAGGTGTGGAGACCCAGTACTTC. The variable domain in full, completed from reference TRBV7-2 and TRBJ2-5, reads GAGVSQSPSNKVTEKGKDVELRCDPISGHTALYWYRQSLGQGLEFLIYFQGNSAPDKSGLPSDRFSAERTGGSVSTLTIQRTQQEDSAVYLCASSQSRGVETQYFGPGTRLLVL.

Many counts were recorded for this clonotype. In nucleotides, the CDR3 is TGCAGCGGCCACAGGGATACTGAAGCTTTCTTT. Protein: CSGHRDTEAFF. The chain has TRBV29-1 and TRBJ1-1; possibly TRBD1 for D (6 bases). Trimming pared 7 bases from V and 5 bases from J, leaving 11 bases between. Germline V gives CDR1 SQVTM, CDR2 ANQGSEA. The CDR3 runs 11 residues.

The table lists this clonotype with many counts. CDR3 amino acids: CSASIGGTYNEQFF. The DNA for the CDR3 is TGCAGTGCTAGTATAGGCGGGACCTACAATGAGCAGTTCTTC. J is TRBJ2-1 and V is TRBV20-1; TRBD2 is a possible D gene (6 bases). The CDR3 spans 14 residues. CDR1 and CDR2 from the germline V gene are DFQATT and SNEGSKA (reference sequence). Trimming cost V 3 bases and J 2 bases, with 11 bases left between them.

This clonotype has a count of ten or more. The chain joins TRBV5-1 to TRBJ2-6; 7 nucleotides align to TRBD1. The ends lost 0 bases at V and 2 bases at J; junction bases unmatched: 2. In germline, CDR1 is SGHRS, CDR2 YFSETQ. The CDR3 contains 16 residues. CDR3 in DNA: TGCGCCAGCAGCTTGGAAGGACAGGCTGGGGCCAACGTCCTGACTTTC. Its protein is CASSLEGQAGANVLTF.

At least ten counts were recorded for this clonotype. This sequence joins TRBV24-1 and TRBJ2-1; 7 bases are shared with TRBD2. The CDR3 runs to 15 residues. V lost 5 bases, J lost 0 bases, and 3 bases stayed unmatched. Germline CDR1 and CDR2: KGHDR and SFDVKD. CDR3 sequence (DNA): TGTGCCACCAGTGGGGCTAGCGGCTCCTACAATGAGCAGTTCTTC. It yields the protein CATSGASGSYNEQFF.

This clonotype was seen ten or more times. The CDR3 nucleotides read TGTGCCAGCAGTCGTACTAGCGGGAGGGCCCTTGAGCAGTTCTTC. It yields the protein CASSRTSGRALEQFF. The V and J genes are TRBV12-3 or TRBV12-4 and TRBJ2-1; TRBD2 aligns across 13 bases. This CDR3 contains 15 residues. V was clipped by 5 bases and J by 9 bases; unmatched bases: 7.

This clonotype has a count of ten or more. V and J are TRBV11-2 and TRBJ2-1; D might be TRBD2 (6 bases). With 8 bases removed from V and 5 bases from J, the gap between germline ends came to 19 bases. The CDR3 runs to 15 residues. Germline V CDR1 and CDR2: SGHAT, FQNNGV. This CDR3 reads CASRLAGYENNEQFF. CDR3 DNA sequence: TGTGCCAGCCGACTGGCGGGGTATGAGAACAATGAGCAGTTCTTC.

There are many counts of this clonotype. The CDR3 loop reads CASSLLTGGTEAFF. CDR3 coding DNA: TGTGCCAGCAGTTTATTGACAGGGGGTACTGAAGCTTTCTTT. This sequence joins TRBV27 and TRBJ1-1, with TRBD1 matching 9 bases. The V and J ends lost 1 base and 5 bases, in that order; junction bases with no gene match: 2. This CDR3 is 14 amino acids long. CDR1 is MNHEY and CDR2 is SMNVEV in the germline V gene (reference sequence).

This clonotype was seen at least ten times. The chain is built from TRBV4-1 and TRBJ1-1; 10 bases line up with TRBD1. The length of the CDR3 is 18 residues. Germline V gene lookup returns CDR1 MGHRA and CDR2 YSYEKL. J gave up 3 bases and V 3 bases, and 13 bases lay outside the gene matches. CDR3 sequence (DNA): TGCGCCAGCAGCCACCCGCAGGCGACAGGGGGCTCGGACACTGAAGCTTTCTTT. Its protein product is CASSHPQATGGSDTEAFF.